The 2 T cell receptor beta chains in this list originate from one sample, sequenced in a study of shared clonotypes between healthy human individuals. Assay: immunoSEQ multiplex PCR; the TCRdb copy retains only in-frame clones and omits some. The data contain roughly 1,800,000 clones, around 96% of them singletons. Naive CD8 cells, CD45RO-negative and positively selected for CCR7, excluded terminally differentiated effector memory CD45RA+ cells. Material: naive CD8+ T cells sorted from blood. The receptors here all came from a man between 18 and 35 years old in good health.

The V and J genes are TRBV28 and TRBJ2-7; TRBD2 might be the D (6 bases). The CDR3 runs 15 residues. Germline-derived CDR1 and CDR2 are MDHEN and SYDVKM. Trimming pared 5 bases from V and 2 bases from J, leaving 16 bases between. The CDR3 nucleotides read TGTGCCAGCAGTGATAGCGGAGCGAACCCCTACGAGCAGTACTTC. Its translation is CASSDSGANPYEQYF.

For this clone: A read error may explain this, as a much larger clone is one base away. This chain links TRBV7-6 with TRBJ2-7; maybe TRBD1 (5 bases). The V gene's germline CDR1 is SGHVS and CDR2 FNYEAQ. Trimming left V 3 bases short and J 2 bases short, with 8 bases between. This CDR3 has 13 residues. In nucleotides, the CDR3 is TGTGCCAGCAGCTTTGAGACAGCCTACGAGCAGTACTTC. Its translation is CASSFETAYEQYF.